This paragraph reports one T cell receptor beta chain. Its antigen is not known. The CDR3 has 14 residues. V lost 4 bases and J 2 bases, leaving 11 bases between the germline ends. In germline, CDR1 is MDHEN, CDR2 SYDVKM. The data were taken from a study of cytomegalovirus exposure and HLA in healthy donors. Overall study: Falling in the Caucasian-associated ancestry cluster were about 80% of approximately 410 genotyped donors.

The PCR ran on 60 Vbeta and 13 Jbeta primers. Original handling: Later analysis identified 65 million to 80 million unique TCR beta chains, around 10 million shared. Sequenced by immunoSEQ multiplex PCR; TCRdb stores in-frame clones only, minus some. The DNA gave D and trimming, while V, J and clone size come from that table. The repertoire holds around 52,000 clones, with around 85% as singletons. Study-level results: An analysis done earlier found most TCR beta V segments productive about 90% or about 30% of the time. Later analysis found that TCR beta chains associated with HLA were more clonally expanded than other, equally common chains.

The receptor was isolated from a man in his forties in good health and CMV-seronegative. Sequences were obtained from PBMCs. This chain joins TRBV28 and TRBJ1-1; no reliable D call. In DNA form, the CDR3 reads TGTGCCAGCAGTTACGGTCGTAGTAACACTGAAGCTTTCTTT. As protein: CASSYGRSNTEAFF.